This T cell receptor beta chain was captured by sequencing in a study of immune cell composition in non-small cell lung cancer. The study's findings and limits: No significant correlation existed between pack-years smoked and tumour clonality. Lung squamous cell carcinoma tumours had significantly higher top 10 clone scores and productive clonality than lung adenocarcinoma.

Measured with immunoSEQ multiplex PCR; TCRdb has only the in-frame clones, and not every one. This sample carries roughly 15,000 clones, 81% of them seen once, and the ten largest clones take 11%. The V and J ends lost 3 bases and 4 bases, in that order; junction bases with no gene match: 1. CDR1 and CDR2 from the germline V gene are SQVTM and ANQGSEA. The CDR3 spans 13 residues. For this clone: Its target is not known.

The specimen was lung tumor tissue. The V and J genes are TRBV29-1 and TRBJ2-7; 12 nucleotides agree with TRBD2. The receptor was isolated from a human donor with non-small cell lung cancer. The CDR3 DNA sequence: TGCAGCGTTGACCTAGCGGGAGGGTACGAGCAGTACTTC. This gives the protein CSVDLAGGYEQYF.